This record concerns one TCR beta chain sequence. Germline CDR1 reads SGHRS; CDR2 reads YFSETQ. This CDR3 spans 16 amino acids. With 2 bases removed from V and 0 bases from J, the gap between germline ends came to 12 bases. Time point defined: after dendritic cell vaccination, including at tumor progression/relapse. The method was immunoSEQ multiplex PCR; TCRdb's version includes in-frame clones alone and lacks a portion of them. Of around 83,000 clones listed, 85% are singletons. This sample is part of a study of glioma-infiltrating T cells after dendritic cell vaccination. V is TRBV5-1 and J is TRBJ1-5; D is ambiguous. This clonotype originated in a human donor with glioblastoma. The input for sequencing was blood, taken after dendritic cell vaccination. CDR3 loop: CASSLFPDNSNQPQHF. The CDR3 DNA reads TGCGCCAGCAGCTTATTCCCAGACAATAGCAATCAGCCCCAGCATTTT.